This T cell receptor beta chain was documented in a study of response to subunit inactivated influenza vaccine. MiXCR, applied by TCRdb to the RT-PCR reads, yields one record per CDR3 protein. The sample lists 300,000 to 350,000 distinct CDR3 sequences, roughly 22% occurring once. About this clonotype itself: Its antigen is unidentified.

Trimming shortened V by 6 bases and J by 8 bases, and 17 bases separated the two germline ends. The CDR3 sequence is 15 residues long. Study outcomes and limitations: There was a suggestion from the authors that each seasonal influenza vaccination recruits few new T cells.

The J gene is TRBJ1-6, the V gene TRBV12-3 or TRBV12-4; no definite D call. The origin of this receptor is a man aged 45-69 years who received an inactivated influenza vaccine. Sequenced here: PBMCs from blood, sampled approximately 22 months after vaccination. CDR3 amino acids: CASRGGWQQHSPLHF. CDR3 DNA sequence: TGTGCCAGCAGGGGTGGCTGGCAGCAGCATTCACCCCTCCACTTT.